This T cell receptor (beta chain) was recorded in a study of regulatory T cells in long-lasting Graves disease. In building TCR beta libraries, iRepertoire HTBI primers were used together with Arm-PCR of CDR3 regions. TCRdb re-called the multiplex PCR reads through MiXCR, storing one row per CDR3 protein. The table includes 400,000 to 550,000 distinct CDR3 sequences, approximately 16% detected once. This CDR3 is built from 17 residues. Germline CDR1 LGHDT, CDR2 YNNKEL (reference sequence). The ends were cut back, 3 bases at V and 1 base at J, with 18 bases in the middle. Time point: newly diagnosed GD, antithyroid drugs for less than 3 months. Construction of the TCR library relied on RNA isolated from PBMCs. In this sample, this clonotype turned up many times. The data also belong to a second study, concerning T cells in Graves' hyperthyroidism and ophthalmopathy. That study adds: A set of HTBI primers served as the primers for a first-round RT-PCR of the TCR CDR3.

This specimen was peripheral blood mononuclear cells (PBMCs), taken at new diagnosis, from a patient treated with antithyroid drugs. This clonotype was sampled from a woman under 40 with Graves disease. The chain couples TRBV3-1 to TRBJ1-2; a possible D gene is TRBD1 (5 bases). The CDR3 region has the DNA TGTGCCAGCAGCCAGTATTCAGGGAAGGAGGATAACTATGGCTACACCTTC. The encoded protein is CASSQYSGKEDNYGYTF. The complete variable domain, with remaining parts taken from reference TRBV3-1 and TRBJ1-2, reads DTAVSQTPKYLVTQMGNDKSIKCEQNLGHDTMYWYKQDSKKFLKIMFSYNNKELIINETVPNRFSPKSPDKAHLNLHINSLELGDSAVYFCASSQYSGKEDNYGYTFGSGTRLTVV.